This paragraph reports one TCR beta chain. This clonotype was recorded at least ten times. Its cognate antigen has yet to be identified. No base quality values were provided; no much bigger clone lies one nucleotide off. This entry comes from a study of T cell repertoires in cytomegalovirus infection (dated by TCRdb to the late 2010s). Describing the broader study: Because public TCR beta signatures pointed to carriage of CMV infection together with the matching HLA type, the HLA type of each donor mattered for the analysis. Overall results and qualifications from the work: Cumulative frequency of public TCR beta family members discriminated carriers of CMV infection plus the relevant HLA type in this cohort and an independent approximately 360-donor cohort. In the ex vivo response, HLA-C-restricted CMV-specific TCR beta clonotypes were dominant, and in two of eight donors the single most frequent clonotype came from this HLA-C-restricted group.

The germline V gene encodes CDR1 SGHDT and CDR2 YYEEEE. The trim is 1 base for V and 0 bases for J, with a gap of 7 bases between the germline ends. The CDR3 starts with the cysteine, ends with the phenylalanine, and has 15 residues. Only the CDR3 DNA is retained, 45 bases long and in frame from the first base. Sequencing instrument: Illumina HiSeq 1500. The public reads were run again by TCRdb, first through fastp at Q25 and then through MiXCR, and only productive beta chains were kept. Identical CDR3 protein sequences are pooled into one entry, listed with their most common genes and DNA. The sample table contains 300,000 or so distinct CDR3 sequences; only one count was recorded for 9.6% of them. Less than 3% of the sample comes from the top ten.

The TCR comes from a human donor in good health (CMV status not recorded). Some clones in this sample may be carry-over from other donors' samples. Specimen: PBMCs. This sequence uses TRBV5-6 and TRBJ2-2, with the D gene not confidently named. The nucleotide sequence reads TGTGCCAGCAGCTTGAGGATGACGAACACCGGGGAGCTGTTTTTT. Translation gives CASSLRMTNTGELFF.